This T cell receptor beta chain is drawn from a study of cytomegalovirus exposure and HLA in healthy donors. Study information: One earlier analysis, a look at roughly 170 million T cells, found around 110 million unique TCR beta sequences.

Germline V lookup: CDR1 GTSNPN, CDR2 SVGIG (reference sequence). V lost 3 bases to trimming and J lost 1 base; unmatched junction nucleotides: 10. The CDR3 consists of 17 residues. Concerning this clone itself: Its antigen is not identified.

Study results and limitations: Trimming of TCR beta V- and J-genes showed a link, identified in a later analysis, to a missense DCLRE1C variant. In all likelihood, a cluster of highly shared sequence variants was a sequencing artifact. CMV antigen specificity of a few CMV-associated chains was confirmed in vitro.

The PCR was carried out with 60 Vbeta primers and 13 Jbeta primers. This table comes from immunoSEQ multiplex PCR, and its TCRdb copy is limited to in-frame clones, with some not included. Of around 150,000 clones listed, around nine tenths were seen once; the top ten hold 4.5% to 6.5%. This TCR came from a woman aged 25 to 39 in good health and CMV-seronegative. Sequenced: PBMCs. The chain links TRBV30 to TRBJ2-4; TRBD1 aligns across 9 bases. CDR3 DNA sequence: TGTGCCTGGAGGGGGCACCTGGGACAGGGTGCCAAAAACATTCAGTACTTC. It translates to CAWRGHLGQGAKNIQYF.